This T cell receptor beta chain was captured by sequencing in a study of radiotherapy plus CTLA-4 blockade in lung cancer. After removal of 8 bases from V and 10 bases from J, the junction contained 17 bases not matched to a gene. CDR1 GTSNPN and CDR2 SVGIG come from the germline V gene (reference sequence). The CDR3 has 14 residues. This clone was recorded a few times. Libraries were prepared by immunoSEQ multiplex PCR; TCRdb keeps only in-frame clonotypes and omits some of them. The sample shows 65,000 to 85,000 clones, around 69% of them seen only once. The clonotype originates from a human donor with non-small cell lung cancer whose response to radiotherapy plus ipilimumab could not be evaluated. Some clones in this sample may be carry-over from other donors' samples. The sequenced sample was peripheral blood, obtained from a patient treated with radiotherapy plus ipilimumab. V gene TRBV30 combines with J gene TRBJ1-5, with 7 bases that match TRBD1. The CDR3 region has the DNA TGTGCCGGAGACTTGACAGGGACGGGAAGTCCCCAGCATTTT. It translates to CAGDLTGTGSPQHF. Together with reference TRBV30 and TRBJ1-5, the CDR3 gives the full variable domain: SQTIHQWPATLVQPVGSPLSLECTVEGTSNPNLYWYRQAAGRGLQLLFYSVGIGQISSEVPQNLSASRPQDRQFILSSKKLLLSDSGFYLCAGDLTGTGSPQHFGDGTRLSIL.